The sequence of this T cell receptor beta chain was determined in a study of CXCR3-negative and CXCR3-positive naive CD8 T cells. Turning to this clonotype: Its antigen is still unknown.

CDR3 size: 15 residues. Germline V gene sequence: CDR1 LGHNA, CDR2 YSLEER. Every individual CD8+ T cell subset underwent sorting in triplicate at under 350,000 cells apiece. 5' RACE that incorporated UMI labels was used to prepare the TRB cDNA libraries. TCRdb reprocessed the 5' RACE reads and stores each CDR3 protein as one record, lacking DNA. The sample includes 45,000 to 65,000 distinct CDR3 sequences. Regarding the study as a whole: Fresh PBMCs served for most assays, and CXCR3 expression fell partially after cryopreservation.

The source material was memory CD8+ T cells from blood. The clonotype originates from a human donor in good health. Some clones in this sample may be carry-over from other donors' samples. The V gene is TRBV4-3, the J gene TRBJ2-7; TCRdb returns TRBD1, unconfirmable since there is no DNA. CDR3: CASSQDRGLSYEQYF.